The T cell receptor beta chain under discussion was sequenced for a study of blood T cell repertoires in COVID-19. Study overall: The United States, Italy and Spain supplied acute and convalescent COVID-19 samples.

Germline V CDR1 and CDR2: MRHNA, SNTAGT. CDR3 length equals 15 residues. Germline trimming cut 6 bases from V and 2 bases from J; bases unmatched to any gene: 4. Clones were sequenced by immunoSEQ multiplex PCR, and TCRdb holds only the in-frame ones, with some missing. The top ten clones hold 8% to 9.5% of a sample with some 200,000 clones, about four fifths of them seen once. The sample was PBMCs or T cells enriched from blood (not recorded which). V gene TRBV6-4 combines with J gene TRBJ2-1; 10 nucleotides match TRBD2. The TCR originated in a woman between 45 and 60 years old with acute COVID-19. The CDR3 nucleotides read TGTGCCAGCAGCCTAGCGGGAGAGCCCTACAATGAGCAGTTCTTC. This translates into CASSLAGEPYNEQFF.